Listed below are T cell receptor beta chains from one sample, sequenced in a study of CD8+CD57+ T cells in acquired aplastic anemia. TCRdb passed the reads through MiXCR, listing each CDR3 protein once. The data hold 220,000 or so distinct CDR3 sequences, with more than 55% observed a single time. Source material: sorted CD4+, CD8+, or CD8+CD57+ T cells (not recorded which) from PBMCs. The receptors come from a human donor with aplastic anemia. The CDR3 runs from the conserved cysteine through the conserved F or W. A D gene is named only where the DNA matches it firmly. Some rows mark clone size as missing; the rest say once, few, many or name a class of expanded clone.

j_call	v_call	d_call	clone_size	cdr3_nt	cdr3_aa
TRBJ2-2	TRBV14	.	.	TGTGCCAGCAGACCCGGGGACACCGGGAGGACCGGGGAGCTGTTTTTT	CASRPGDTGRTGELFF
TRBJ1-6	TRBV25-1	TRBD1	few	TGTGCCAGCGAGAATCAGGGGGAGAATTCACCCCTCCACTTT	CASENQGENSPLHF
TRBJ2-3	TRBV5-1	.	once	TGCGCCAGCAGCTTAGCTTCTGAGATACCAAGAGATACGCAGTATTTT	CASSLASEIPRDTQYF
TRBJ2-3	TRBV14	.	.	TGTGCCAGCAGCCAGGGCCGGGTTTACACAGATACGCAGTATTTT	CASSQGRVYTDTQYF
TRBJ2-7	TRBV7-2	.	.	TGTGCCAGCAGCTTAGGCGAGGCAGGGGGGTACGAGCAGTACTTC	CASSLGEAGGYEQYF
TRBJ2-1	TRBV29-1	.	.	TGCAGCGTTACTCGACAGGACGCGGGGAATGAGCAGTTCTTC	CSVTRQDAGNEQFF
TRBJ1-2	TRBV14	.	.	TGTGCCAGCAGCCAAGTAACGGGGGCGTTTGGCTACACCTTC	CASSQVTGAFGYTF
TRBJ2-1	TRBV20-1	TRBD2	many	TGCAGTGCTAGAGAGCTAGCGGGGGGGAATGAGCAGTTCTTC	CSARELAGGNEQFF
TRBJ1-5	TRBV27	TRBD1	.	TGTGCCTGGCTCCAGGGGGCGGTAGCCCAGCATTTT	CAWLQGAVAQHF
TRBJ2-5	TRBV2	.	.	TGTGCCGCCAACTCAGAGGGACAAGAGACCCAGTACTTC	CAANSEGQETQYF
TRBJ1-1	TRBV2	.	.	TGTGCCAGCATGGGGGCAGGGGCCGGACGAAACACTGAAGCTTTCTTT	CASMGAGAGRNTEAFF
TRBJ2-5	TRBV11-2	TRBD2	.	TGCGCCAGCAGACTAACACCGGGACTAGCTAAAGAGACCCAGTACTTC	CASRLTPGLAKETQYF
TRBJ1-5	TRBV7-6	.	many	TGTGCCAGCAGCTTAAGCGGGCCCTTCAATCAGCCCCAGCATTTT	CASSLSGPFNQPQHF
TRBJ1-6	TRBV6-5	.	many	TGTGCCAGCAGTTACTCTTGGCAGCTGAATTCACCCCTCCACTTT	CASSYSWQLNSPLHF
TRBJ2-3	TRBV20-1	.	.	TGCAGTGCTAGTGTCGGACGGTTTAGCACAGATACGCAGTATTTT	CSASVGRFSTDTQYF
TRBJ1-6	TRBV29-1	TRBD1	.	TGCAGCGCCCAACAGGGGGCGATGTCACCCCTCCACTTT	CSAQQGAMSPLHF
TRBJ2-7	TRBV10-1	TRBD2	.	TGCGCCAGCAGGACCCGACTAGCGGGAATAATGTACGAGCAGTACTTC	CASRTRLAGIMYEQYF
TRBJ2-1	TRBV10-3	.	.	TGTGCCATCAGGGACTACTCCTACAATGAGCAGTTCTTC	CAIRDYSYNEQFF
TRBJ2-7	TRBV6-5	.	.	TGTGCCAGCAGTCCCCACCGGCAGGTCTCCTACGAGCAGTACTTC	CASSPHRQVSYEQYF
TRBJ2-7	TRBV5-5	.	.	TGTGCCAGCAGGCCGGATCAGGGGAACTACGAGCAGTACTTC	CASRPDQGNYEQYF